The rows below give T cell receptor beta chains drawn from one sample of a study of shared clonotypes between healthy human individuals. TCRdb keeps only in-frame clones here, not all; method: immunoSEQ multiplex PCR. The data hold fewer than 1.6 million clones, with less than 99% observed a single time. Sequenced: naive CD4+ T cells sorted from blood. The receptors stem from a man aged 25 to 40 in good health. CDR3s include the opening cysteine and the closing phenylalanine or tryptophan. A D gene is named only where the DNA matches it firmly. Clone size, where shown, is once, few, many, or a class for clones that have expanded.

V,J,D,size,DNA,CDR3
TRBV2,TRBJ2-7,TRBD2,.,TGTGCCAGCAGTGAAGAGGTAGCGGGAGTCTACGAGCAGTACTTC,CASSEEVAGVYEQYF
TRBV18,TRBJ1-2,.,.,TGTGCCAGCTCACTGACAGCCTTCGGAGGATATGGCTACACCTTC,CASSLTAFGGYGYTF
TRBV5-4,TRBJ1-1,TRBD1,.,TGTGCCAGCAGCTTGGAACCGGGACAGGGGTTAGCTTTCTTT,CASSLEPGQGLAFF
TRBV28,TRBJ1-1,TRBD1,.,TGTGCCAGCAGTGCACAGGGGAGGGAGACTGAAGCTTTCTTT,CASSAQGRETEAFF
TRBV30,TRBJ1-2,.,few,TGTGCCTGCCCCTATGGCTACACCTTC,CACPYGYTF
TRBV19,TRBJ2-6,.,.,TGTGCCAGTAGCCGACGCTCTGGGGCCAACGTCCTGACTTTC,CASSRRSGANVLTF
TRBV2,TRBJ2-5,.,.,TGTGCCAGCACGTTTCGGGGGCAAGAGACCCAGTACTTC,CASTFRGQETQYF
TRBV30,TRBJ2-1,TRBD1,.,TGTGCCTGGTCAGACAGGGGGGAAAGGGTGGCGCAGTTCTTC,CAWSDRGERVAQFF
TRBV2,TRBJ2-3,TRBD2,.,TGTGCCAGCAGGGGGACTAGCGGACGCACAGATACGCAGTATTTT,CASRGTSGRTDTQYF
TRBV7-9,TRBJ2-7,.,.,TGTGCCAGCAGCGCTAGACAGAGTTATTACGAGCAGTACTTC,CASSARQSYYEQYF
TRBV5-1,TRBJ2-1,.,once,TGCGCCAGCAGCTTGGGGTCGCCCTACAATGAGCAGTTCTTC,CASSLGSPYNEQFF
TRBV2,TRBJ2-5,.,.,TGTGCCAGCAGTGAAGTCTCCATCACAAGACAAGAGACCCAGTACTTC,CASSEVSITRQETQYF
TRBV19,TRBJ2-1,.,once,TGTGCCAGTAAATGGGCGGCTTCGGATGAGCAGTTCTTC,CASKWAASDEQFF